This record covers a single T cell receptor (beta chain). Its cognate antigen has yet to be identified. Within one base of it there is no much larger clone, and no base qualities were kept. TCR beta libraries were generated from genomic DNA with the immunoSEQ kit, following the manufacturer's recommendations. To prepare libraries, a first multiplex PCR with proprietary primers was run, followed by a second PCR that added unique barcodes, and a bead cleanup was done after each round. Each sample batch included a kit-provided positive control reaction and a negative control reaction. The final libraries were assessed on an Agilent 4200 TapeStation D1000 ScreenTape, pooled by volume, and quantified by qPCR. Sequencing was performed on an Illumina NextSeq500 with a MidOutput 150-cycle cartridge, and 156 Read1 and 15 Index1 cycles were run with kit custom primers. The pooled library was loaded at approximately 0.97 pM with about 21% PhiX control spiked in. The source study handled its data this way. Vendor-processed data were analyzed in R, and a clonotype was defined as all T cells sharing the same CDR3 nucleotide sequence. For clone abundance analyses, frequencies were normalized to the 10,000 most abundant clones per sample. Before analysis, public T cell clones were removed, and these numbered fewer than five per sample on average. Tumor-enriched and baseline blood-enriched clonotypes were defined by at least a 32-fold difference in abundance between compartments. A beta-binomial differential abundance model was applied to find clonotypes that expanded or contracted between blood time points. The Baroni-Urbani and Buser coefficient was used to measure tumor-blood repertoire similarity, and groups were compared with two-tailed Wilcoxon tests in R. Drawn from immuneACCESS, this table holds only the in-frame rearrangements with V and J called that TCRdb kept. Clones are partly lost; checked studies trace under half to an unresolved V gene and leave the rest unexplained. V and J calls and clone size are copied from that table; D and trimming were computed from the DNA. This sample holds roughly 130,000 clones; approximately 78% were observed only once. Approximately 1.9% of the sample is taken by the ten largest.

According to the study, the label for this sample's time point signals: blood 2 weeks post-SBRT. What the treatment or condition label conveys for this sample: 15 Gy SBRT to primary tumor, nephrectomy 4 weeks later. To follow tumor-enriched clonotypes, peripheral blood was collected serially from radiation-treated patients at baseline and again at 2 weeks and 4 weeks after SBRT. Every patient's renal cell carcinoma showed clear cell pathology. The QIAamp DNA Blood Mini Kit (Qiagen) was used to prepare genomic DNA for TCR sequencing. Samples were included in the analyses only if all quality control checks were passed. A distance of 11 bases separates the germline ends of V and J, which lose 0 bases and 8 bases respectively. CDR1 and CDR2, looked up from the germline V gene, are SGDLS and YYNGEE. From its cysteine to its phenylalanine, the CDR3 spans 14 amino acids. The kept DNA is CDR3 alone, 42 bases in frame from the first base.

This sample was taken from a study of radiation and T cells in renal cell carcinoma (TCRdb year 2020). Concerning the study at large: The samples were drawn from a clinical trial, where primary renal cell carcinomas were treated with 15 Gy of stereotactic body radiation therapy and then removed by nephrectomy 4 weeks afterward. TCR beta sequencing covered approximately 51 samples in total, comprising roughly 25 tumors and approximately 27 peripheral blood samples. In the approximately 53 samples combined, fewer than 5 million unique CDR3 nucleotide sequences were found, encoding roughly 2,500,000 unique CDR3 amino acid sequences. What the work shows at the level of the full study, not this receptor alone: Because the trial had a single-armed design, the trial could not examine how radiation dose or scheduling affected the TCR repertoire. In blood, the top tumor clonotypes increased from baseline to 2 weeks after radiation and then shrank by 4 weeks, which suggests a temporary expansion of tumor-resident clones. Changes in the blood repertoire were not tracked past 4 weeks after treatment. Because pretreatment tumor biopsies were not available, the baseline intratumoral presence of clonotypes could not be determined.

This chain joins TRBV9 to TRBJ1-4, with the identity of the D gene unclear. This clonotype was sampled from a woman aged 60-70 years with renal cell carcinoma. This specimen consisted of blood, obtained from a patient whose treatment included radiotherapy and nephrectomy. The DNA reads as follows: TGTGCCAGCAGCGTAGCGGGATTTGGGGAAAAACTGTTTTTT. Its product reads: CASSVAGFGEKLFF.